These 8 T cell receptor beta chains came from one sample sequenced in a study of neurological immune-mediated disorders. TCRdb processed the 5' RACE reads anew with MiXCR; each CDR3 protein has one entry. The table records 55,000 to 70,000 distinct CDR3 sequences, about 10% of them present only once. What was sequenced was PBMCs. Receptors were obtained from a man aged 55 to 70 in good health.

This chain connects TRBV6-2 or TRBV6-3 to TRBJ2-1, with D possibly called TRBD1 or TRBD2 (6 bases each). The CDR3 sequence is 18 residues long. Germline CDR1 and CDR2: MNHEY and SVGEGT. V lost 6 bases and J 5 bases, leaving 26 bases between the germline ends. The CDR3 sequence is CASSPAVGGSYPNNEQFF. CDR3 in DNA: TGTGCCAGCAGCCCTGCGGTAGGGGGGTCCTACCCTAACAATGAGCAGTTCTTC.

This clonotype was seen at least ten times. The genes are TRBV12-3 or TRBV12-4 and TRBJ1-2; D is possibly TRBD1 (6 bases). The CDR3 is 13 residues long. V was shortened by 5 bases and J by 2 bases, with 9 bases between the two germline ends. The CDR3 is CASSPDRNYGYTF. The DNA for the CDR3 is TGTGCCAGCAGTCCGGACAGAAACTATGGCTACACCTTC.

This clonotype was seen at least ten times. The chain joins TRBV20-1 to TRBJ2-2, with D perhaps TRBD1 (5 bases). This CDR3 is 13 amino acids long. Trimming removed 5 bases from V and 3 bases from J, with 10 bases in between. Germline V gives CDR1 DFQATT, CDR2 SNEGSKA (reference sequence). This chain's CDR3 is CSAHLTDTGELFF. CDR3 nucleotides: TGCAGTGCTCACCTGACAGACACCGGGGAGCTGTTTTTT.

This clonotype was recorded at least ten times. The chain links TRBV6-2 or TRBV6-3 to TRBJ1-5; D not resolved. The V gene's germline CDR1 is MNHEY and CDR2 SVGEGT. V was trimmed by 0 bases and J by 7 bases, leaving 4 bases between them. CDR3 size: 12 residues. CDR3 sequence reads: CASSYSTQPQHF. CDR3 nucleotides: TGTGCCAGCAGTTACTCTACCCAGCCCCAGCATTTT.

The V and J genes are TRBV7-2 and TRBJ1-2, with 9 positions matching TRBD1. This CDR3 spans 14 amino acids. The V and J ends lost 4 bases and 7 bases, in that order; junction bases with no gene match: 7. Germline V gives CDR1 SGHTA, CDR2 FQGNSA. This CDR3 reads CASSWGQGFGGYTF. The CDR3 nucleotides are TGTGCCAGCAGCTGGGGACAGGGATTCGGTGGCTACACCTTC.

This clonotype was seen repeatedly, ten times or more. The V and J genes are TRBV29-1 and TRBJ2-3, with D unresolved. Trimming cost V 6 bases and J 0 bases, with 13 bases left between them. Germline CDR1 and CDR2: SQVTM and ANQGSEA. This CDR3 has 14 residues. DNA of the CDR3: TGCAGCGTGAGGCCGCAGACTAGCACAGATACGCAGTATTTT. Its translation: CSVRPQTSTDTQYF.

This clonotype came up many times. This sequence joins TRBV5-1 and TRBJ1-5, with D unresolved. V was cut by 3 bases and J by 4 bases, with 11 bases left in between. Germline assignment: CDR1 SGHRS and CDR2 YFSETQ. The CDR3 has 14 residues. In nucleotides, the CDR3 is TGCGCCAGCAGCTCGGGTCTAGCAAATCAGCCCCAGCATTTT. This encodes CASSSGLANQPQHF.

This clonotype was picked up many times. The rearrangement links TRBV11-2 to TRBJ2-3; D remains unclear. The V end was cut by 10 bases, the J end by 2 bases, with 7 bases between. Germline V gives CDR1 SGHAT, CDR2 FQNNGV. The CDR3 is made up of 11 amino acids. The CDR3 DNA follows: TGTGCCATTGGGGACACAGATACGCAGTATTTT. It codes for CAIGDTDTQYF.